Following are 15 T cell receptor beta chains from one sample sequenced in a study of blood T cell repertoires in COVID-19. The method was immunoSEQ multiplex PCR; TCRdb's version includes in-frame clones alone and lacks a portion of them. In the table there are about 120,000 clones, roughly 89% of which are singletons. Sequenced material: peripheral blood. Source of these receptors: a woman aged 50 to 60 with acute or convalescent COVID-19.

The chain carries TRBV19 and TRBJ2-7; the match to TRBD1 covers 7 bases. The CDR3 has 14 amino acids. The germline V gene has CDR1 LNHDA and CDR2 SQIVND (reference sequence). Trimming cost V 5 bases and J 2 bases; bases outside gene matches: 6. CDR3 in amino acids: CASSPRQGTYEQYF. CDR3 sequence (DNA): TGTGCCAGTAGTCCCCGACAGGGAACCTACGAGCAGTACTTC.

The rearrangement uses TRBV4-3 and TRBJ1-2, with 7 bases lining up with TRBD1. The CDR3 is 14 residues long. The ends lost 2 bases at V and 3 bases at J; junction bases unmatched: 3. Germline values: CDR1 LGHNA, CDR2 YSLEER. CDR3 nucleotide sequence: TGCGCCAGCAGCCAACTCACAGGGGACTATGGCTACACCTTC. This codes for CASSQLTGDYGYTF.

The J gene is TRBJ1-1, the V gene TRBV7-2; the D is unclear. The CDR3 sequence is 15 residues long. The germline V gene has CDR1 SGHTA and CDR2 FQGNSA. V was shortened by 3 bases and J by 1 base, with 12 bases between the two germline ends. CDR3 DNA sequence: TGTGCCAGCAGCTTTACGGCGGGTGGGAACACTGAAGCTTTCTTT. The encoded protein is CASSFTAGGNTEAFF.

The V call is TRBV24-1, the J call TRBJ2-7; 7 nucleotides align to TRBD1. The CDR3 spans 12 residues. The germline gives CDR1 KGHDR, CDR2 SFDVKD. V shed 9 bases and J 3 bases; nucleotides not matched to a gene: 4. Here the CDR3 reads CATPDRSYEQYF. For the CDR3, the DNA is TGTGCCACCCCGGACAGGAGCTACGAGCAGTACTTC.

The chain is built from TRBV5-1 and TRBJ2-7; 7 nucleotides match TRBD2. The CDR3 extends over 15 amino acids. Germline CDR1 and CDR2: SGHRS and YFSETQ. The ends lost 4 bases at V and 4 bases at J; junction bases unmatched: 11. The CDR3 sequence: CASSPGAGTMYEQYF. CDR3 nucleotides: TGCGCCAGCAGCCCTGGCGCAGGGACTATGTACGAGCAGTACTTC.

V usage is TRBV18 and J usage is TRBJ2-1, with TRBD2 matching over 9 bases. There are 16 residues in the CDR3. The V segment lost 0 bases and the J segment 8 bases; nucleotides outside the gene matches: 8. In germline, CDR1 is KGHSH, CDR2 LQKENI. The CDR3 DNA reads TGTGCCAGCTCACCACCGAGCGGGGGGTTTACTGATGAGCAGTTCTTC. Translating it yields CASSPPSGGFTDEQFF.

The genes are TRBV5-1 and TRBJ2-3; possible D gene TRBD1, 7 bases. Trimming removed 2 bases at V and 2 bases at J, with 12 bases between. The CDR3 contains 15 residues. Germline V gene data show CDR1 as SGHRS and CDR2 as YFSETQ. Here the CDR3 DNA reads TGCGCCAGCAGCTTTGGCGGGACAGTCACAGATACGCAGTATTTT. Translation gives CASSFGGTVTDTQYF.

The chain is built from TRBV7-9 and TRBJ1-2; D is possibly TRBD1 (5 bases). The CDR3 length is 14 residues. Trimming took off 5 bases at V and 2 bases at J, with 12 bases between the two ends. Germline V gene lookup returns CDR1 SEHNR and CDR2 FQNEAQ (reference sequence). The chain's CDR3 is CASSDSSSNYGYTF. The CDR3 nucleotides read TGTGCCAGCAGCGACAGTTCTTCCAACTATGGCTACACCTTC.

The chain uses TRBV7-9 and TRBJ2-7; 8 bases line up with TRBD1. This CDR3 has 13 amino acids. V dropped 4 bases and J dropped 6; count of bases not matched to a gene: 5. Germline loops: CDR1 SEHNR, CDR2 FQNEAQ (reference sequence). CDR3 sequence reads: CASSWTGMGEQYF. The CDR3 nucleotides are TGTGCCAGCAGCTGGACAGGGATGGGCGAGCAGTACTTC.

The chain has TRBV5-4 and TRBJ2-3; D uncertain. Per the germline V gene, CDR1 is SGHNT and CDR2 is YYREEE (reference sequence). The V end lost 4 bases, the J end lost 0 bases, and 9 bases lay between the germline ends. This CDR3 region has 14 residues. CDR3 residues: CASSPETSTDTQYF. Written as DNA, the CDR3 is TGTGCCAGCAGCCCGGAGACTAGCACAGATACGCAGTATTTT.

This clone was counted between two and nine times. V is TRBV7-9 and J is TRBJ2-4; the match to TRBD2 covers 7 bases. V trimming: 3 bases; J trimming: 5 bases; junction bases outside the gene matches: 7. CDR1 and CDR2 from the germline V gene are SEHNR and FQNEAQ (reference sequence). This CDR3 spans 15 amino acids. CDR3 nucleotides: TGTGCCAGCAGCTTCGGGGGGATGGTGGAAAACATTCAGTACTTC. As protein: CASSFGGMVENIQYF.

This sequence joins TRBV20-1 and TRBJ1-1; D remains ambiguous. Germline loops: CDR1 DFQATT, CDR2 SNEGSKA (reference sequence). V was trimmed by 3 bases and J by 5 bases, leaving 7 bases between them. The CDR3 sequence is 11 residues long. The CDR3 DNA reads TGCAGTGCTAGCAGGTGGACTGAAGCTTTCTTT. Its translation is CSASRWTEAFF.

The chain links TRBV5-1 to TRBJ1-1; tentatively, D is TRBD1 (5 bases). Germline CDR1 SGHRS, CDR2 YFSETQ. The CDR3 consists of 13 residues. Trimming stripped 5 bases from V and 1 base from J, with 9 bases between. Here the CDR3 DNA reads TGCGCCAGCAGACAAGGACAGAACACTGAAGCTTTCTTT. Protein: CASRQGQNTEAFF.

The gene calls are TRBV7-2 and TRBJ1-2, with 7 positions matching TRBD1. Germline CDR1 reads SGHTA; CDR2 reads FQGNSA. V shed 3 bases and J 1 base; nucleotides not matched to a gene: 2. The CDR3 is 14 residues long. The CDR3: CASSLYRGNYGYTF. The CDR3 DNA follows: TGTGCCAGCAGCTTGTACAGGGGTAACTATGGCTACACCTTC.

The rearrangement joins TRBV4-3 to TRBJ2-5; a possible D gene is TRBD2 (5 bases). The germline V gene encodes CDR1 LGHNA and CDR2 YSLEER. The CDR3 length is 12 residues. Trimming left V 0 bases short and J 10 bases short, with 9 bases between. CDR3 in amino acids: CASSQDELGQYF. The CDR3 nucleotides read TGCGCCAGCAGCCAAGATGAACTAGGCCAGTACTTC.